Shown below are 29 T cell receptor beta chains from a single sample sequenced in a study of T cell responses to AZD1222 COVID-19 vaccine. Sequencing was performed with immunoSEQ multiplex PCR; in TCRdb, only in-frame clones are kept and a portion is missing. The repertoire has approximately 84,000 clones, 70% to 90% of them found once; the top ten carry about 10%. The sequenced sample was peripheral blood, obtained 28 days after the second AZD1222 dose. The receptors shown here come from an adult who received the AZD1222 COVID-19 vaccine.

The rearrangement uses TRBV2 and TRBJ1-1, with a possible D match to TRBD1 (6 bases). V lost 7 bases to trimming and J lost 11 bases, with 29 bases between them. CDR3 length: 16 residues. CDR1 SNHLY and CDR2 FYNNEI come from the germline V gene. CDR3 DNA: TGTGCCAGCAACCGCGCGTTAGAAGGGGGGGCAGTATCGGCTTTCTTT. Its translation is CASNRALEGGAVSAFF.

The chain recombines TRBV6-5 with TRBJ1-1; D not resolved. Between the trimmed V and J ends, which lost 3 bases and 3 bases, there was a span of 8 bases. The CDR3 sequence is 13 residues long. CDR1 and CDR2 from the germline V gene are MNHEY and SVGAGI. The CDR3 region is CASSYRQDTEAFF. In DNA, the CDR3 is TGTGCCAGCAGTTATAGGCAGGACACTGAAGCTTTCTTT.

The V gene is TRBV5-5, the J gene TRBJ2-7, with 9 bases identical to TRBD1. The V gene's germline CDR1 is SGHKS and CDR2 YYEKEE (reference sequence). V lost 3 bases, J lost 2 bases, and 6 bases stayed unmatched. There are 15 residues in the CDR3. The CDR3 spells CASSSPGTGTYEQYF. The CDR3 bases are TGTGCCAGCAGCTCCCCCGGGACAGGGACCTACGAGCAGTACTTC.

The chain combines TRBV28 with TRBJ1-2, with D possibly matching TRBD1 (6 bases). The V gene's germline CDR1 is MDHEN and CDR2 SYDVKM. The V end lost 5 bases, the J end lost 6 bases, and 22 bases lay between the germline ends. The CDR3 consists of 16 residues. CDR3 protein: CASSSVVGGATNGYTF. CDR3 in DNA: TGTGCCAGCAGTAGCGTCGTCGGGGGCGCGACTAATGGCTACACCTTC.

CDR3 region: CASSLRIFYGYTF. CDR3 nucleotide sequence: TGTGCCAGCAGCTTGCGGATATTCTATGGCTACACCTTC. J is TRBJ1-2 and V is TRBV5-6; D gene ambiguous. CDR3 length equals 13 residues. Between the trimmed V and J ends, which lost 1 base and 4 bases, there was a span of 8 bases. Germline V gene sequence: CDR1 SGHDT, CDR2 YYEEEE.

This sequence joins TRBV28 and TRBJ1-4; D call uncertain. CDR3 length equals 12 residues. Germline V gene lookup returns CDR1 MDHEN and CDR2 SYDVKM. Trimming took off 8 bases at V and 8 bases at J, with 12 bases between the two ends. The CDR3 DNA reads TGTGCCAGCGTTGGCCTAGGGGAAAAACTGTTTTTT. This encodes CASVGLGEKLFF.

The chain joins TRBV28 to TRBJ1-6; 8 nucleotides match TRBD1. The CDR3 spans 15 residues. With V trimmed by 5 bases and J by 7 bases, 7 bases remained unmatched. The germline gives CDR1 MDHEN, CDR2 SYDVKM. CDR3 sequence (DNA): TGTGCCAGCAGTGCCCGGACAGGGTCGAATTCACCCCTCCACTTT. The encoded protein is CASSARTGSNSPLHF.

The chain combines TRBV18 with TRBJ1-4; D remains ambiguous. The CDR3 is made up of 15 amino acids. Deletions cut 2 bases from V and 4 bases from J, with 11 bases between. Germline values: CDR1 KGHSH, CDR2 LQKENI. The CDR3 region is CASSPYAEINEKLFF. As DNA, the CDR3 is TGTGCCAGCTCACCATACGCAGAAATTAATGAAAAACTGTTTTTT.

This chain joins TRBV19 and TRBJ2-5; D is undetermined. Trimming took off 3 bases at V and 3 bases at J, with 11 bases between the two ends. The CDR3 has 14 residues. Germline values: CDR1 LNHDA, CDR2 SQIVND (reference sequence). The CDR3 is CASSIPGLKETQYF. The CDR3 nucleotides read TGTGCCAGTAGTATTCCAGGCCTAAAAGAGACCCAGTACTTC.

This clone was counted between two and nine times. The gene calls are TRBV18 and TRBJ1-1, with D tentatively TRBD1 (5 bases). The CDR3 extends over 16 amino acids. Trimming removed 3 bases from V and 1 base from J, with 15 bases in between. The germline gives CDR1 KGHSH, CDR2 LQKENI. CDR3 sequence: CASSPWGEETNTEAFF. The CDR3 DNA reads TGTGCCAGCTCACCCTGGGGGGAAGAAACGAACACTGAAGCTTTCTTT.

The gene calls are TRBV28 and TRBJ1-2; TRBD1 might be the D (5 bases). This CDR3 region has 13 residues. Looked up from germline, CDR1 is MDHEN and CDR2 is SYDVKM. V lost 4 bases and J 2 bases, leaving 8 bases between the germline ends. CDR3 loop: CASSSRQNYGYTF. CDR3 nucleotide sequence: TGTGCCAGCAGTTCCCGACAGAACTATGGCTACACCTTC.

The chain is built from TRBV2 and TRBJ1-1, with unresolved D. The V end lost 1 base, the J end lost 2 bases, and 11 bases lay between the germline ends. The CDR3 is 15 residues long. Per the germline V gene, CDR1 is SNHLY and CDR2 is FYNNEI. The CDR3 bases are TGTGCCAGCAGTGAAGACCCCATCCTAAACACTGAAGCTTTCTTT. Its protein product is CASSEDPILNTEAFF.

This chain links TRBV3-1 (or the pseudogene TRBV3-2) with TRBJ2-7; tentatively, D is TRBD1 or TRBD2 (5 bases each). CDR1 LGHDT and CDR2 YNNKEL come from the germline V gene (reference sequence). Trimming shortened V by 0 bases and J by 4 bases, and 13 bases separated the two germline ends. The CDR3 runs 15 residues. The CDR3 loop reads CASSQDLGTGYEQYF. DNA for the CDR3: TGTGCCAGCAGCCAAGATCTGGGGACGGGATACGAGCAGTACTTC.

This clone was counted once. The chain employs TRBV5-5 and TRBJ1-4; no definite D call. The CDR3 is 13 amino acids. V dropped 2 bases and J dropped 5 bases, with 7 bases sitting between them. Germline CDR1 and CDR2: SGHKS and YYEKEE (reference sequence). CDR3 in amino acids: CASSLMENEKLFF. CDR3 coding DNA: TGTGCCAGCAGCTTAATGGAGAATGAAAAACTGTTTTTT.

The CDR3 spells CASSLVQGGNSPLHF. The CDR3, as DNA: TGCGCCAGCAGCTTGGTACAGGGCGGGAATTCACCCCTCCACTTT. J is TRBJ1-6 and V is TRBV5-1, with D perhaps TRBD1 (6 bases). V lost 0 bases, J lost 7 bases, and 11 bases lay in between. This CDR3 has 15 residues. CDR1 and CDR2 (germline): SGHRS, YFSETQ.

The chain has TRBV6-2 or TRBV6-3 and TRBJ2-7; D might be TRBD1 (6 bases). The germline gives CDR1 MNHEY, CDR2 SVGEGT. The V and J ends lost 4 bases and 3 bases respectively, with 13 bases between them. This CDR3 has 14 amino acids. The CDR3 coding sequence is TGTGCCAGCAGTTGGGGCACAGGGATCTACGAGCAGTACTTC. This sequence encodes CASSWGTGIYEQYF.

J is TRBJ2-7 and V is TRBV3-1 (or the pseudogene TRBV3-2), with D possibly called TRBD1 or TRBD2 (5 bases each). This CDR3 is built from 15 residues. Germline CDR1 reads LGHDT; CDR2 reads YNNKEL (reference sequence). The ends were cut back, 2 bases at V and 2 bases at J, with 13 bases in the middle. CDR3 sequence: CASSQPRDGPYEQYF. CDR3 sequence (DNA): TGTGCCAGCAGCCAACCTCGGGACGGCCCCTACGAGCAGTACTTC.

The rearrangement joins TRBV10-3 to TRBJ2-2; D remains ambiguous. The ends were cut back, 11 bases at V and 6 bases at J, with 13 bases in the middle. Germline assignment: CDR1 ENHRY and CDR2 SYGVKD. This CDR3 is built from 12 residues. The CDR3 sequence: CAVRQRAGELFF. The CDR3 DNA is TGTGCCGTACGGCAAAGGGCCGGGGAGCTGTTTTTT.

The rearrangement uses TRBV27 and TRBJ1-3; TRBD1 is a possible D gene (6 bases). V was clipped by 6 bases and J by 6 bases, with 12 bases between them. CDR1 is MNHEY, CDR2 SMNVEV, per germline (reference sequence). This CDR3 contains 13 residues. CDR3 loop: CASRRGGSNTIYF. CDR3 bases: TGTGCCAGCAGACGGGGGGGCTCAAACACCATATATTTT.

This chain joins TRBV5-1 and TRBJ1-2; the match to TRBD1 covers 9 bases. The CDR3 has 15 residues. Germline CDR1 is SGHRS and CDR2 is YFSETQ. The J segment lost 4 bases and the V segment lost 3 bases, leaving 7 bases of the junction unmatched. Written as DNA, the CDR3 is TGCGCCAGCAGCTCCCAACAGGGGGCCGGCTATGGCTACACCTTC. It encodes CASSSQQGAGYGYTF.

The chain carries TRBV18 and TRBJ2-5; D possibly uses TRBD1 or TRBD2 (5 bases each). Germline CDR1 reads KGHSH; CDR2 reads LQKENI. This CDR3 is 15 amino acids long. The V end was cut by 3 bases, the J end by 2 bases, with 13 bases between. The CDR3 here is CASSPKGPPQETQYF. As DNA, the CDR3 is TGTGCCAGCTCACCTAAGGGACCCCCTCAAGAGACCCAGTACTTC.

The chain employs TRBV7-2 and TRBJ1-5, with D uncertain. Per the germline V gene, CDR1 is SGHTA and CDR2 is FQGNSA. The germline V and J ends were trimmed by 1 base and 6 bases, with 7 bases remaining between them. The CDR3 is 13 amino acids. The DNA of the CDR3 is TGTGCCAGCAGCTTAGACGACATTCAGCCCCAGCATTTT. Protein: CASSLDDIQPQHF.

This chain uses TRBV4-1 with TRBJ2-2, with TRBD1 matching over 11 bases. The J segment lost 6 bases and the V segment lost 5 bases, leaving 2 bases of the junction unmatched. Per germline, CDR1 MGHRA and CDR2 YSYEKL. CDR3 length equals 14 residues. CDR3 sequence reads: CASSRTGGSGELFF. The CDR3 DNA sequence: TGCGCCAGCAGCAGGACAGGGGGCTCCGGGGAGCTGTTTTTT.

The chain joins TRBV5-6 to TRBJ1-1; D remains ambiguous. CDR1 and CDR2 from the germline V gene are SGHDT and YYEEEE. The V end was cut by 10 bases, the J end by 3 bases, with 19 bases between. The CDR3 runs to 14 residues. The CDR3 is CASGLKAADTEAFF. CDR3 DNA: TGTGCCTCGGGCCTAAAGGCGGCGGACACTGAAGCTTTCTTT.

J is TRBJ2-7 and V is TRBV28, with D possibly being TRBD2 (6 bases). Looked up from germline, CDR1 is MDHEN and CDR2 is SYDVKM. The CDR3 runs 13 residues. With 6 bases removed from V and 7 bases from J, the gap between germline ends came to 16 bases. Here the CDR3 reads CASSRGALREQYF. CDR3 DNA sequence: TGTGCCAGCAGCCGCGGGGCCTTAAGGGAGCAGTACTTC.

The chain has TRBV7-9 and TRBJ2-7, with D perhaps matching TRBD1 (5 bases). Per the germline V gene, CDR1 is SEHNR and CDR2 is FQNEAQ (reference sequence). This CDR3 contains 16 residues. Trimming left V 5 bases short and J 2 bases short, with 19 bases between. CDR3 amino acids: CASSGHQGLGAYEQYF. The CDR3 DNA reads TGTGCCAGCAGCGGGCACCAGGGTCTAGGGGCCTACGAGCAGTACTTC.

The J gene is TRBJ1-1, the V gene TRBV7-9; D is unresolved. Trimming stripped 8 bases from V and 5 bases from J, with 12 bases between. CDR1 is SEHNR, CDR2 FQNEAQ, per germline (reference sequence). There are 12 residues in the CDR3. The CDR3 protein is CASGGAGTEAFF. The CDR3 nucleotides are TGTGCCAGCGGCGGAGCTGGGACTGAAGCTTTCTTT.

The J gene is TRBJ1-1, the V gene TRBV5-4; D perhaps matches TRBD1 (6 bases). CDR1 is SGHNT and CDR2 is YYREEE in the germline V gene (reference sequence). V shed 2 bases and J shed 8 bases, with 10 bases lying between them. This CDR3 has 12 amino acids. The CDR3 nucleotides are TGTGCCAGCAGCTTACCCGGGGGCGAAGCTTTCTTT. Its protein is CASSLPGGEAFF.

The CDR3 reads CASSYRTESSYNEQFF. CDR3 sequence (DNA): TGTGCCAGCAGTTACCGGACAGAAAGCTCCTACAATGAGCAGTTCTTC. The chain has TRBV6-5 and TRBJ2-1; a weak D match, TRBD1 (6 bases). Germline CDR1 is MNHEY and CDR2 is SVGAGI. This CDR3 region has 16 residues. V was pared by 2 bases and J by 0 bases, with 11 bases between.